This T cell receptor beta chain emerged from a study of Tregs in tolerant kidney transplant recipients. Whole-study results and caveats: Some patients' samples used different primers over time, so nucleotide sequences weren't comparable. This study did not directly address biological reproducibility.

Comments on this clone: Its specificity is not known.

V lost 1 base and J lost 3, with 15 bases in between. The CDR3 covers 16 residues. CDR1 MNHEY and CDR2 SMNVEV come from the germline V gene (reference sequence). Measured with immunoSEQ multiplex PCR; TCRdb has only the in-frame clones, and not every one. The sample shows approximately 20,000 clones, about 84% of them seen only once. Related graft donors supplied nonmyeloablative bone marrow transplants, and mixed chimerism was transient. This TCR derives from a human patient who received a combined kidney and bone marrow transplant. Part of the T cells may come from the graft donor. The sample consisted of CD8+ T cells from blood (PBMCs), taken 6 months after the transplant. The J gene is TRBJ2-5, the V gene TRBV27; tentatively, D is TRBD1 (6 bases). CDR3 coding DNA: TGTGCCAGCAGTTTATTTGCAGGGGCCACGAAAGAGACCCAGTACTTC. This translates into CASSLFAGATKETQYF.